One and the same sample provided the 24 T cell receptor beta chains below, sequenced in a study of shared clonotypes between healthy human individuals. Naivety among CD8 cells was defined by CD45RO negativity and positive CCR7 selection, thereby excluding terminally differentiated effector memory CD45RA+ cells. The data were produced by immunoSEQ multiplex PCR, yet TCRdb's version contains in-frame clones alone and is incomplete. The data show roughly 2.1 million clones, 85% to 95% seen once. The specimen sequenced was naive CD8+ T cells from PBMCs. These receptor sequences come from a man younger than 30 in good health. Some clones in this sample may be carry-over from other donors' samples.

This rearrangement joins TRBV6-1 to TRBJ2-7, with 8 bases aligning to TRBD1. Germline-derived CDR1 and CDR2 are MNHNS and SASEGT. Trimming at V came to 6 bases and at J to 2 bases, leaving 9 bases not matched to a gene. The CDR3 is 15 residues long. Here the CDR3 reads CASRAPGQAPYEQYF. The CDR3 DNA is TGTGCCAGCAGAGCTCCGGGACAGGCACCCTACGAGCAGTACTTC.

The rearrangement uses TRBV9 and TRBJ2-7; TRBD1 aligns across 12 bases. V gave up 4 bases and J gave up 2 bases; unmatched junction bases: 4. CDR3 length: 15 amino acids. Germline assignment: CDR1 SGDLS and CDR2 YYNGEE. Here the CDR3 reads CASSPGDRGPYEQYF. The CDR3 nucleotides are TGTGCCAGCAGCCCCGGGGACAGGGGGCCCTACGAGCAGTACTTC.

CDR3 sequence: CASSLGTSETDTQYF. CDR3 in DNA: TGTGCCAGCAGCTTAGGGACTAGCGAGACAGATACGCAGTATTTT. The chain links TRBV11-2 to TRBJ2-3, with TRBD2 identical over 9 bases. Germline trimming cut 1 base from V and 3 bases from J; bases unmatched to any gene: 2. Germline lookup yields CDR1 SGHAT and CDR2 FQNNGV. This CDR3 comprises 15 residues.

The chain couples TRBV5-4 to TRBJ2-2; D is unclear. The V and J ends lost 3 bases and 6 bases respectively, with 6 bases between them. This CDR3 has 12 amino acids. CDR1 is SGHNT, CDR2 YYREEE, per germline (reference sequence). For the CDR3, the DNA is TGTGCCAGCAGCTCTATCCCCGGGGAGCTGTTTTTT. Its protein product is CASSSIPGELFF.

The V call is TRBV27, the J call TRBJ1-5; D uncertain. The CDR3 is 14 amino acids. Trimming stripped 6 bases from V and 0 bases from J, with 9 bases between. The germline gives CDR1 MNHEY, CDR2 SMNVEV (reference sequence). The CDR3 DNA reads TGTGCCAGCAGCCCAAATTATAGCAATCAGCCCCAGCATTTT. Protein sequence: CASSPNYSNQPQHF.

V and J are TRBV7-7 and TRBJ2-2, with D perhaps assigned TRBD1 or TRBD2 (5 bases each). V was pared by 5 bases and J by 1 base, with 8 bases between. Germline loops: CDR1 SSHAT, CDR2 FNYEAQ (reference sequence). CDR3 length: 14 amino acids. The CDR3 loop is CASSMGENTGELFF. The CDR3 bases are TGTGCCAGCAGCATGGGGGAGAACACCGGGGAGCTGTTTTTT.

The V call is TRBV29-1, the J call TRBJ1-3; D is possibly TRBD1 (5 bases). The germline CDR1 and CDR2 sequences are SQVTM and ANQGSEA. The CDR3 loop spans 13 amino acids. The V end was cut by 2 bases, the J end by 1 base, with 6 bases between. The CDR3 DNA reads TGCAGCGTTGAATGGGGGTCTGGAAACACCATATATTTT. Protein: CSVEWGSGNTIYF.

CDR3 loop: CATSRDWISTSGRAGELFF. The DNA of the CDR3 is TGTGCCACCAGCAGAGATTGGATCTCGACTAGCGGGAGGGCCGGGGAGCTGTTTTTT. The chain uses TRBV15 and TRBJ2-2; TRBD2 matches 14 bases. The V gene end was trimmed by 0 bases and the J gene end by 6 bases; junction bases not matched to a gene: 9. The CDR3 runs 19 residues. CDR1 is LNHNV and CDR2 is YYDKDF in the germline V gene (reference sequence).

The chain combines TRBV6-1 with TRBJ2-7; 7 bases are shared with TRBD2. Germline CDR1 MNHNS, CDR2 SASEGT. Trimming at V came to 3 bases and at J to 4 bases, leaving 15 bases not matched to a gene. This CDR3 comprises 17 residues. As DNA, the CDR3 is TGTGCCAGCAGTGACGTGATACTAGCGACGTCTCCTTACGAGCAGTACTTC. Protein product: CASSDVILATSPYEQYF.

The chain has TRBV7-2 and TRBJ1-2; D may be TRBD1 (6 bases). There are 14 residues in the CDR3. Germline lookup yields CDR1 SGHTA and CDR2 FQGNSA. V lost 0 bases and J lost 7, with 12 bases in between. In DNA form, the CDR3 reads TGTGCCAGCAGCTTAGCGCTTGGGGGCAGTGGCTACACCTTC. As protein: CASSLALGGSGYTF.

The chain uses TRBV5-6 and TRBJ2-1; D gene uncertain. Germline CDR1 and CDR2: SGHDT and YYEEEE. V lost 0 bases and J lost 7, with 8 bases in between. There are 13 residues in the CDR3. As DNA, the CDR3 is TGTGCCAGCAGCTTGGGACTGAAAAATGAGCAGTTCTTC. Encoded protein: CASSLGLKNEQFF.

The genes are TRBV11-2 and TRBJ2-2, with 7 bases identical to TRBD1. The CDR3 covers 16 residues. V was pared by 2 bases and J by 2 bases, with 5 bases of the junction left unmatched. CDR1 and CDR2 from the germline V gene are SGHAT and FQNNGV. CDR3: CASSLSGQTNTGELFF. In DNA, the CDR3 is TGTGCCAGCAGCTTATCGGGACAGACAAACACCGGGGAGCTGTTTTTT.

This chain links TRBV6-5 with TRBJ1-2; no clear D. V was clipped by 0 bases and J by 2 bases, with 10 bases between them. Germline CDR1 MNHEY, CDR2 SVGAGI. The CDR3 has 15 residues. CDR3 DNA: TGTGCCAGCAGTTACTCGGAGAAACCAAACTATGGCTACACCTTC. Its protein product is CASSYSEKPNYGYTF.

The chain recombines TRBV6-1 with TRBJ2-1; D is perhaps TRBD1 or TRBD2 (5 bases each). The CDR3 is 15 amino acids. V was clipped by 5 bases and J by 3 bases, with 14 bases between them. Germline CDR1 is MNHNS and CDR2 is SASEGT. CDR3 nucleotide sequence: TGTGCCAGCAGTCTCCGGGACGTGATCTACAATGAGCAGTTCTTC. Its translation is CASSLRDVIYNEQFF.

Notes on this clone: This same CDR3 is encoded by further DNA sequences in the sample. The chain joins TRBV27 to TRBJ2-3, with D perhaps matching TRBD2 (5 bases). Trimming took off 5 bases at V and 0 bases at J, with 9 bases between the two ends. There are 14 residues in the CDR3. Germline V gene data show CDR1 as MNHEY and CDR2 as SMNVEV (reference sequence). The DNA of the CDR3 is TGTGCCAGCAGTCCGTGGACTAGCACAGATACGCAGTATTTT. Its protein product is CASSPWTSTDTQYF.

The chain has TRBV2 and TRBJ2-3; 10 nucleotides match TRBD2. Germline lookup yields CDR1 SNHLY and CDR2 FYNNEI. The CDR3 has 20 amino acids. V lost 9 bases, J lost 6 bases, and 27 bases stayed unmatched. CDR3 nucleotides: TGTGCCAGAGGGGGGCGGACGGGGCCGGGAGCGGGACTAGCGAGGGATACGCAGTATTTT. This gives the protein CARGGRTGPGAGLARDTQYF.

The table lists this clone with a count of one. V gene TRBV4-3 combines with J gene TRBJ2-7, with D perhaps matching TRBD1 or TRBD2 (5 bases each). Germline CDR1 reads LGHNA; CDR2 reads YSLEER. Trimming pared 2 bases from V and 3 bases from J, leaving 20 bases between. This CDR3 has 17 amino acids. Here the CDR3 reads CASSQLTSGTLRYEQYF. The CDR3 DNA reads TGCGCCAGCAGCCAACTAACCTCCGGGACCCTTCGCTACGAGCAGTACTTC.

The genes are TRBV5-1 and TRBJ1-4, with D perhaps matching TRBD1 (6 bases). The CDR3 is 17 residues long. The germline V and J ends were trimmed by 4 bases and 4 bases, with 20 bases remaining between them. Germline CDR1 is SGHRS and CDR2 is YFSETQ. As DNA, the CDR3 is TGCGCCAGCAGCATAGCAACTAGGGGGGACGGTAATGAAAAACTGTTTTTT. As protein: CASSIATRGDGNEKLFF.

The rearrangement links TRBV28 to TRBJ2-2, with TRBD2 matching over 7 bases. With V trimmed by 7 bases and J by 0 bases, 5 bases remained unmatched. The CDR3 is 15 residues long. Germline V gene sequence: CDR1 MDHEN, CDR2 SYDVKM. The CDR3 loop is CASTYSGSNTGELFF. For the CDR3, the DNA is TGTGCCAGCACCTATAGCGGGTCGAACACCGGGGAGCTGTTTTTT.

The CDR3 coding sequence is TGTGCCAGCAGCTTAGACCCCCCCGGTTTGAACACCGGGGAGCTGTTTTTT. Encoded protein: CASSLDPPGLNTGELFF. The V call is TRBV7-2, the J call TRBJ2-2; D is ambiguous. V was pared by 1 base and J by 1 base, with 13 bases between. This CDR3 is 17 amino acids long. CDR1 is SGHTA, CDR2 FQGNSA, per germline.

The genes are TRBV29-1 and TRBJ1-2, with unresolved D. Per germline, CDR1 SQVTM and CDR2 ANQGSEA. Deletions cut 7 bases from V and 0 bases from J, with 9 bases between. The CDR3 is 12 amino acids. Here the CDR3 reads CSAVLTNYGYTF. CDR3 DNA: TGCAGCGCGGTGCTTACTAACTATGGCTACACCTTC.

The gene calls are TRBV15 and TRBJ1-5, with D perhaps TRBD1 (6 bases). From germline, CDR1 is LNHNV and CDR2 YYDKDF (reference sequence). Trimming pared 5 bases from V and 2 bases from J, leaving 10 bases between. The CDR3 is 14 amino acids. The CDR3: CATSSDSRNQPQHF. CDR3 bases: TGTGCCACCAGCTCGGACAGCCGCAATCAGCCCCAGCATTTT.

This clone appeared a single time. The J gene is TRBJ1-2, the V gene TRBV11-2; D is ambiguous. This CDR3 has 12 amino acids. Per germline, CDR1 SGHAT and CDR2 FQNNGV. V lost 8 bases, J lost 8 bases, and 15 bases lay in between. The CDR3 protein is CASGSPPAGYTF. The CDR3 DNA is TGTGCCAGCGGGTCGCCTCCCGCCGGCTACACCTTC.

The chain employs TRBV5-6 and TRBJ1-1; D unclear. From germline, CDR1 is SGHDT and CDR2 YYEEEE. This CDR3 is built from 12 residues. Trimming removed 5 bases from V and 5 bases from J, with 10 bases in between. The CDR3 reads CASRGVGTEAFF. In DNA form, the CDR3 reads TGTGCCAGCAGGGGCGTGGGGACTGAAGCTTTCTTT.